This TCR beta chain was sequenced during a study of blood T cells in healthy people across ages. The draw of peripheral blood yielded approximately 11 milliliters from each donor. The use of a sample-barcoded 5' primer and a J-beta primer mix characterized a second PCR of about 6 to 11 cycles. TCRdb used MiXCR to reprocess the 5' RACE reads, holding one entry per CDR3 protein. The data hold some 1.4 million distinct CDR3 sequences, with 42% observed a single time. CDR1 is SGHTA, CDR2 FQGTGA, per germline. This CDR3 has 13 amino acids. Trimming took 5 bases from V and 2 from J, leaving 10 bases between them.

The chain carries TRBV7-3 and TRBJ2-7, with D uncertain. The sequenced sample was blood. The receptor's source is a woman aged 18-29 years in good health. CDR3 sequence: CASSKYGAYEQYF. In nucleotides, the CDR3 is TGTGCCAGCAGCAAGTATGGGGCCTACGAGCAGTACTTC.